This T cell receptor (beta chain) was retrieved from a study of blood T cell repertoires in COVID-19. The CDR3 totals 16 residues. The trim removed 0 bases at V and 6 bases at J, leaving 8 bases unmatched. Looked up from germline, CDR1 is SGHRS and CDR2 is YFSETQ. The protocol was immunoSEQ multiplex PCR, while the TCRdb copy is restricted to in-frame clones and leaves out a portion. The profile shows 110,000 to 150,000 clones, 84% of them singletons. The sample consisted of PBMCs or T cells enriched from blood (not recorded which). This clonotype was sampled from a man aged 35 to 55 with acute COVID-19. The chain recombines TRBV5-1 with TRBJ1-2; the match to TRBD1 covers 10 bases. The CDR3 DNA follows: TGCGCCAGCAGCTTGGGGCTCGGGACAGGGGATCATGGCTACACCTTC. It encodes CASSLGLGTGDHGYTF.